The T cell receptor (beta chain) under discussion was sequenced for a study of blood T cells in healthy people across ages. Study conclusions and caveats: Observed TCR beta diversity per million T cells went down as age went up. This fall followed a roughly linear course with age. Diversity was estimated from one million T cells, and these estimates were considered underestimates. Higher diversity, along with more naive CD4+ cells, distinguished long-lived donors from aged donors.

The CDR3 has 18 amino acids. Germline V gives CDR1 DFQATT, CDR2 SNEGSKA (reference sequence). The J segment lost 8 bases and the V segment lost 0 bases, leaving 13 bases of the junction unmatched. The use of a sample-barcoded 5' primer and a J-beta primer mix characterized a second PCR of roughly 6 to 11 cycles. Via MiXCR, TCRdb re-called the 5' RACE reads, giving one row per CDR3 protein. The data contain about a million distinct CDR3 sequences, just over 50% of them seen just once; the ten biggest clones take up 20% to 25%. Concerning this clonotype: Its antigen is unknown.

V is TRBV20-1 and J is TRBJ2-1, with 13 bases identical to TRBD2. Material for sequencing was blood. The clonotype comes from a woman aged 55 to 70 in good health. For the CDR3, the DNA is TGCAGTGCTAGAGATCATCAGGTACTAGCGGGAGGGATTTATGAGCAGTTCTTC. It encodes CSARDHQVLAGGIYEQFF.